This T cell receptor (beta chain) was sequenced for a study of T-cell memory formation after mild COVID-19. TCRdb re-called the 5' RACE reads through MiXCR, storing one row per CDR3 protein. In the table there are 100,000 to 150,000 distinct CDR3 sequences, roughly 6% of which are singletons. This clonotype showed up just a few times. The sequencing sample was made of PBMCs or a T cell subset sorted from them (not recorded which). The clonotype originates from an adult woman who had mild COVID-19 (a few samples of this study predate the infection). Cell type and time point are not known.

The CDR3 nucleotides read TGTGCCAGCAGCCAGAAACCGGGACCCACAGTCGAGCAGTACTTC. Its translation is CASSQKPGPTVEQYF. This chain links TRBV3-1 with TRBJ2-7; D could derive from TRBD1 or TRBD2 (5 bases each). The CDR3 is 15 residues long. Germline-derived CDR1 and CDR2 are LGHDT and YNNKEL (reference sequence). The V end lost 3 bases, the J end lost 6 bases, and 18 bases lay between the germline ends.